The TCR beta chain described here comes from a study of blood T cell repertoires in COVID-19. Study-level information: Researchers got acute and convalescent COVID-19 samples from the United States, Italy and Spain.

Losses at the gene ends were 7 bases for V and 6 bases for J; bases not matched to a gene: 4. The CDR3 consists of 11 residues. Germline values: CDR1 SQVTM, CDR2 ANQGSEA. Enrolled through a virtual design, the participants were between roughly 18 and 89 years of age and came from roughly 22 US areas. Participant-given clinical history determined each cohort assignment. Using immunoSEQ multiplex PCR, the repertoire was profiled, and TCRdb retains in-frame clones only, with some absent. The data contain 200,000 or so clones, about 91% of them singletons. V usage is TRBV29-1 and J usage is TRBJ2-7, with TRBD1 matching 9 bases. The specimen was PBMCs or T cells enriched from blood (not recorded which). The receptor was derived from a woman between 40 and 50 years old with acute COVID-19. The CDR3 DNA follows: TGCAGCGGGATGACAGGGGGCGAGCAGTACTTC. Its translation is CSGMTGGEQYF.